Presented here are 9 T cell receptor beta chains from one specimen sequenced in a study of Ad26.COV2.S vaccination and SARS-CoV-2 variants. The treatment denotes: some 20 received Ad26.COV2.S at low or high dose, single or two shots; about 5 received placebo; per-sample allocation not given. After the first vaccine or placebo injection, samples were drawn on day 63. Sequenced by immunoSEQ multiplex PCR; TCRdb stores in-frame clones only, minus some. The sample carries about 350,000 clones, 88% recorded once. The material was peripheral blood, obtained in a trial of Ad26.COV2.S vaccine versus placebo. These receptors originate from a person aged 18-65 years who received the Ad26.COV2.S COVID-19 vaccine or a placebo.

This clone was found a few times. The genes are TRBV19 and TRBJ2-7, with a weak D call TRBD1 (7 bases). The germline V and J ends were trimmed by 7 bases and 1 base, with 14 bases remaining between them. The germline gives CDR1 LNHDA, CDR2 SQIVND (reference sequence). The CDR3 is 14 residues long. CDR3 sequence reads: CASMEAGGSYEQYF. CDR3 DNA sequence: TGTGCCAGTATGGAGGCAGGGGGGTCCTACGAGCAGTACTTC.

This clone was picked up a small number of times. The J gene is TRBJ1-2, the V gene TRBV19; 9 bases match TRBD1. Trimming cost V 5 bases and J 4 bases; bases outside gene matches: 5. CDR3 length equals 14 residues. CDR1 is LNHDA, CDR2 SQIVND, per germline (reference sequence). This chain's CDR3 is CASSPGTGFYGYTF. CDR3 in DNA: TGTGCCAGTAGTCCCGGGACAGGGTTCTATGGCTACACCTTC.

This clone was detected only once. The V call is TRBV5-1, the J call TRBJ1-5; 7 bases align to TRBD1. CDR1 is SGHRS, CDR2 YFSETQ, per germline. The CDR3 is made up of 15 amino acids. V lost 4 bases to trimming and J lost 5 bases; unmatched junction nucleotides: 9. CDR3 protein: CASSPTGMGDQPQHF. DNA of the CDR3: TGCGCCAGCAGCCCGACAGGGATGGGGGATCAGCCCCAGCATTTT.

This clone was counted a single time. This sequence joins TRBV6-6 and TRBJ2-1; 8 positions agree with TRBD1. The CDR3 consists of 14 residues. The V and J ends lost 0 bases and 14 bases, in that order; junction bases with no gene match: 9. Germline CDR1 reads MNHNY; CDR2 reads SVGAGI (reference sequence). The DNA for the CDR3 is TGTGCCAGCAGTTACTCGAAAACCCGGGACAGGAAGTTCTTC. This codes for CASSYSKTRDRKFF.

The chain recombines TRBV5-4 with TRBJ2-1, with TRBD2 matching over 13 bases. Looked up from germline, CDR1 is SGHNT and CDR2 is YYREEE (reference sequence). J gave up 5 bases and V 1 base, and 6 bases lay outside the gene matches. This CDR3 is built from 17 residues. The CDR3 reads CASSLTSGRAWNNEQFF. CDR3 sequence (DNA): TGTGCCAGCAGCTTGACTAGCGGGAGGGCCTGGAACAATGAGCAGTTCTTC. The full variable domain, rest sourced from reference TRBV5-4 and TRBJ2-1, is ETGVTQSPTHLIKTRGQQVTLRCSSQSGHNTVSWYQQALGQGPQFIFQYYREEENGRGNFPPRFSGLQFPNYSSELNVNALELDDSALYLCASSLTSGRAWNNEQFFGPGTRLTVL.

The CDR3 coding sequence is TGTGCCAGCAGTTCCCCAGGGCAGTCAGGGGAGCAGTACTTC. It yields the protein CASSSPGQSGEQYF. The chain couples TRBV6-5 to TRBJ2-7, with TRBD1 as a possible D gene (5 bases). Trimming removed 4 bases at V and 7 bases at J, with 17 bases between. Germline assignment: CDR1 MNHEY and CDR2 SVGAGI. The CDR3 covers 14 residues.

The V gene is TRBV12-3 or TRBV12-4, the J gene TRBJ2-7, with no clear D. The CDR3 sequence is 12 residues long. Trimming removed 2 bases from V and 2 bases from J, with 4 bases in between. The CDR3 sequence: CASSLMAYEQYF. The CDR3 DNA sequence: TGTGCCAGCAGTTTAATGGCCTACGAGCAGTACTTC.

The CDR3 DNA is TGTGCCATCAGGACCGGGACTAGATCTGAGACCCAGTACTTC. Translating gives CAIRTGTRSETQYF. This chain links TRBV10-3 with TRBJ2-5, with 8 bases that match TRBD2. The CDR3 covers 14 residues. Looked up from germline, CDR1 is ENHRY and CDR2 is SYGVKD. V lost 6 bases to trimming and J lost 5 bases; unmatched junction nucleotides: 8.

V is TRBV4-2 and J is TRBJ2-7, with 10 positions matching TRBD2. Looked up from germline, CDR1 is LGHNA and CDR2 is YNFKEQ. The ends lost 4 bases at V and 2 bases at J; junction bases unmatched: 11. The CDR3 length is 17 residues. The CDR3 protein is CASSPRLASGSAYEQYF. The CDR3 DNA reads as TGTGCCAGCAGCCCCCGGTTGGCTAGCGGGAGCGCCTACGAGCAGTACTTC.